This T cell receptor (beta chain) is drawn from a study of response to subunit inactivated influenza vaccine. Notes on the study in general: Few new T cells, the authors suggested, are recruited by each seasonal influenza vaccination.

TCRdb re-called the RT-PCR reads with MiXCR, one entry per CDR3 protein. The table shows just under 250,000 distinct CDR3 sequences, with 9% to 15% occurring only once. With 0 bases clipped from V and 8 bases from J, the junction kept 8 bases outside the gene matches. This CDR3 is built from 15 residues. The V gene's germline CDR1 is SGHRS and CDR2 YFSETQ. This clonotype was recorded many times. Its antigen is still unknown. The sample consisted of non-naive T cells sorted from PBMCs, taken approximately 15 days before vaccination. The genes are TRBV5-1 and TRBJ2-1, with 7 positions matching TRBD1. The source of this sequence is a man between 50 and 59 years old who received an inactivated influenza vaccine. Here the CDR3 reads CASSLGALTGDEQFF. The CDR3 bases are TGCGCCAGCAGCTTGGGTGCCTTAACAGGGGATGAGCAGTTCTTC.